The 22 T cell receptor beta chains below all came from one sample that was sequenced in a study of blood T cells in healthy people across ages. Primed by a sample-barcoded 5' primer and a J-beta primer mix, a second PCR proceeded for about 6 to 11 cycles. In TCRdb, the 5' RACE reads were re-called with MiXCR into one record per CDR3 protein. Of some 700,000 distinct CDR3 sequences listed, roughly two fifths are singletons. Sequenced input: blood. Every receptor here comes from a woman in her sixties in good health.

The gene calls are TRBV25-1 and TRBJ2-3; 7 bases fit TRBD1. This CDR3 region has 17 residues. Germline V gives CDR1 MGHDK, CDR2 SYGVNS. J was trimmed by 0 bases and V by 1 base; bases with no gene match: 7. CDR3 DNA sequence: TGTGCCAGCAGTGAATTCCGGGACAGTGCTAGCACAGATACGCAGTATTTT. Translated, it gives CASSEFRDSASTDTQYF.

The genes are TRBV6-6 and TRBJ1-5; D possibly corresponds to TRBD1 (5 bases). Trimming removed 2 bases at V and 0 bases at J, with 8 bases between. The CDR3 sequence is 15 residues long. Germline assignment: CDR1 MNHNY and CDR2 SVGAGI (reference sequence). The chain's CDR3 is CASSYRQLSNQPQHF. Here the CDR3 DNA reads TGTGCCAGCAGTTACCGACAGCTTAGCAATCAGCCCCAGCATTTT.

This clonotype came up a few times. V usage is TRBV2 and J usage is TRBJ2-1, with TRBD1 matching 10 bases. Germline values: CDR1 SNHLY, CDR2 FYNNEI. The CDR3 spans 15 residues. Unmatched junction bases numbered 6, after V lost 5 bases and J lost 5 bases. In nucleotides, the CDR3 is TGTGCCAGCAGTCCCCGGACAGGGGGGCACAATGAGCAGTTCTTC. Amino acid sequence: CASSPRTGGHNEQFF.

This sequence joins TRBV7-9 and TRBJ1-1; TRBD1 matches 9 bases. The CDR3 contains 16 residues. V shed 4 bases, J shed 1 base, and the junction held 7 bases outside the gene matches. CDR1 is SEHNR and CDR2 is FQNEAQ in the germline V gene (reference sequence). CDR3 protein: CASSSGQGYANTEAFF. The CDR3 DNA sequence: TGTGCCAGCAGCTCGGGACAGGGATACGCGAACACTGAAGCTTTCTTT.

This clonotype was detected many times. The chain joins TRBV29-1 to TRBJ2-1; perhaps D is TRBD1 or TRBD2 (6 bases each). Trimming shortened V by 6 bases and J by 8 bases, and 20 bases separated the two germline ends. CDR1 SQVTM and CDR2 ANQGSEA come from the germline V gene. The CDR3 covers 14 residues. The CDR3 DNA reads TGCAGCGTAGAGCGGGTCCAGGGGAGCGATGAGCAGTTCTTC. Protein sequence: CSVERVQGSDEQFF.

This clonotype was counted ten times or more. The chain combines TRBV4-3 with TRBJ2-1; D might be TRBD1 (6 bases). This CDR3 is 16 amino acids long. V was cut by 2 bases and J by 4 bases, with 15 bases left in between. Germline CDR1 LGHNA, CDR2 YSLEER. CDR3 nucleotides: TGCGCCAGCAGCCAATTATATGACAGGATGTACAATGAGCAGTTCTTC. This encodes CASSQLYDRMYNEQFF.

This clonotype came up a few times. This chain links TRBV6-1 with TRBJ2-4; maybe TRBD1 (7 bases). Between the trimmed V and J ends, which lost 7 bases and 0 bases, there was a span of 16 bases. The length of the CDR3 is 16 residues. CDR1 and CDR2 from the germline V gene are MNHNS and SASEGT. CDR3 region: CASNHGGTAAKNIQYF. For the CDR3, the DNA is TGTGCCAGCAATCATGGGGGGACAGCAGCCAAAAACATTCAGTACTTC.

The rearrangement links TRBV7-9 to TRBJ2-5; TRBD1 aligns across 9 bases. The germline gives CDR1 SEHNR, CDR2 FQNEAQ (reference sequence). The V and J ends lost 1 base and 1 base, in that order; junction bases with no gene match: 10. The CDR3 has 18 amino acids. The CDR3 reads CASSLGEGQGPVQETQYF. As DNA, the CDR3 is TGTGCCAGCAGCTTAGGCGAGGGACAGGGCCCTGTCCAAGAGACCCAGTACTTC. Full variable domain (outside the CDR3, taken from reference TRBV7-9 and TRBJ2-5): DTGVSQNPRHKITKRGQNVTFRCDPISEHNRLYWYRQTLGQGPEFLTYFQNEAQLEKSRLLSDRFSAERPKGSFSTLEIQRTEQGDSAMYLCASSLGEGQGPVQETQYFGPGTRLLVL.

The V gene is TRBV19, the J gene TRBJ2-7, with D perhaps assigned TRBD1 or TRBD2 (5 bases each). CDR1 is LNHDA and CDR2 is SQIVND in the germline V gene (reference sequence). Trimming pared 4 bases from V and 2 bases from J, leaving 15 bases between. The CDR3 runs to 15 residues. CDR3 in DNA: TGTGCCAGTAGTACCTTGGGACGGGGACCCTACGAGCAGTACTTC. This encodes CASSTLGRGPYEQYF.

This clonotype has ten or more counts. V and J are TRBV4-1 and TRBJ2-5; possibly TRBD1 for D (6 bases). The CDR3 has 14 amino acids. CDR1 and CDR2 from the germline V gene are MGHRA and YSYEKL. Trimming took off 2 bases at V and 3 bases at J, with 10 bases between the two ends. The CDR3: CASSQQGYEETQYF. DNA of the CDR3: TGCGCCAGCAGCCAACAGGGGTATGAAGAGACCCAGTACTTC.

This clonotype was found many times. The rearrangement links TRBV4-2 to TRBJ2-7; 12 bases fit TRBD1. This CDR3 region has 17 residues. Trimming at V came to 2 bases and at J to 4 bases, leaving 9 bases not matched to a gene. The germline V gene has CDR1 LGHNA and CDR2 YNFKEQ. The CDR3 DNA reads as TGTGCCAGCAGCCAATTCCCCACGGGACAGGGGGCGTACGAGCAGTACTTC. It codes for CASSQFPTGQGAYEQYF.

This clonotype was counted only a few times. This rearrangement joins TRBV7-8 to TRBJ2-1; D may be TRBD2 (7 bases). From germline, CDR1 is SGHVS and CDR2 FQNEAQ. CDR3 length: 15 residues. Trimming pared 7 bases from V and 4 bases from J, leaving 17 bases between. CDR3 nucleotides: TGTGCCAGCACCAATGGGAGGGGGGATTACAATGAGCAGTTCTTC. It encodes CASTNGRGDYNEQFF.

The chain combines TRBV7-8 with TRBJ1-5; 9 bases agree with TRBD1. Germline lookup yields CDR1 SGHVS and CDR2 FQNEAQ. J lost 2 bases, V lost 1 base, and 6 bases had no gene match. The CDR3 sequence is 17 residues long. The CDR3, as DNA: TGTGCCAGCAGCTTAGTCTGGCGGACAGGGGGCAATCAGCCCCAGCATTTT. This encodes CASSLVWRTGGNQPQHF.

For this clonotype: The junction does not match germline at one end; this may be a read error. The chain employs TRBV25-1 and TRBJ1-2; D call uncertain. Germline CDR1 is MGHDK and CDR2 is SYGVNS. The CDR3 totals 11 residues. The CDR3 nucleotides are TGTGCCAGCAGTGCGGGGTGTGGCCACACCTTC. This translates into CASSAGCGHTF.

The V gene is TRBV7-9, the J gene TRBJ1-4; 9 bases agree with TRBD1. Losses at the gene ends were 4 bases for V and 6 bases for J; bases not matched to a gene: 12. This CDR3 has 17 amino acids. Germline assignment: CDR1 SEHNR and CDR2 FQNEAQ (reference sequence). The CDR3 nucleotides are TGTGCCAGCAGCTCAATACCTGGGACAGGGCGGGATGAAAAACTGTTTTTT. As protein: CASSSIPGTGRDEKLFF.

Concerning this clonotype itself: A read error may produce the germline difference seen at one junction end. The CDR3 region is CASSYSRAQRPYKEQFF. The CDR3, as DNA: TGTGCCAGCAGTTACTCCAGGGCCCAGAGGCCCTACAAGGAGCAGTTCTTC. The chain has TRBV6-5 and TRBJ2-1, with D tentatively TRBD1 (5 bases). CDR1 and CDR2 (germline): MNHEY, SVGAGI. This CDR3 has 17 amino acids.

This clonotype was counted between two and nine times. The J gene is TRBJ1-2, the V gene TRBV28; TRBD1 matches at 7 bases. After removal of 4 bases from V and 0 bases from J, the junction contained 5 bases not matched to a gene. The CDR3 consists of 15 residues. Germline CDR1 reads MDHEN; CDR2 reads SYDVKM. CDR3 protein: CASSSHGTANYGYTF. CDR3 DNA: TGTGCCAGCAGTTCACACGGGACAGCTAACTATGGCTACACCTTC.

This clonotype was seen more than once but under ten times. The V and J genes are TRBV6-2 or TRBV6-3 and TRBJ2-2; no definite D call. Trimming cost V 6 bases and J 4 bases, with 18 bases left between them. Germline V gene data show CDR1 as MNHEY and CDR2 as SVGEGT. The CDR3 is 16 amino acids. For the CDR3, the DNA is TGTGCCAGCAGAACCTTGGGAATCCTGAGCACCGGGGAGCTGTTTTTT. This sequence encodes CASRTLGILSTGELFF.

The chain is built from TRBV20-1 and TRBJ1-4; a weak D match, TRBD1 (5 bases). The CDR3 totals 13 residues. V lost 5 bases and J lost 1, with 8 bases in between. Germline CDR1 DFQATT, CDR2 SNEGSKA (reference sequence). This CDR3 is CSAGGQTNEKLFF. In DNA, the CDR3 is TGCAGTGCTGGAGGACAAACTAATGAAAAACTGTTTTTT.

The genes are TRBV25-1 and TRBJ1-2, with 7 bases aligning to TRBD1. J lost 3 bases, V lost 7 bases, and 8 bases had no gene match. CDR3 length: 14 amino acids. Germline V gene data show CDR1 as MGHDK and CDR2 as SYGVNS. CDR3 nucleotides: TGTGCCAGCAATGCCTGGGACAGAGACTATGGCTACACCTTC. This codes for CASNAWDRDYGYTF.

This clonotype was counted a few times. The rearrangement uses TRBV12-3 or TRBV12-4 and TRBJ1-4; D is possibly TRBD1 (5 bases). There are 12 residues in the CDR3. V lost 6 bases and J 7 bases, leaving 9 bases between the germline ends. The CDR3 sequence is CASRGTAEKLFF. The CDR3 nucleotides are TGTGCCAGCAGGGGGACGGCTGAAAAACTGTTTTTT.

The genes are TRBV21-1 and TRBJ2-2; the table's D call of TRBD1 was not tested on the DNA. TRBV21-1 is described as a pseudogene. There are 14 residues in the CDR3. The CDR3 protein is CASSKQVSAGELFF. For the CDR3, the DNA is TGTGCCAGCAGCAAACAGGTGTCCGCCGGGGAGCTGTTTTTT.